This TCR beta chain derives from a study of T-cell memory formation after mild COVID-19. Looking at the study overall: Each donor largely had its own TCR clusters.

Germline loops: CDR1 SGHTA, CDR2 FQGNSA. There are 15 residues in the CDR3. Trimming removed 5 bases from V and 4 bases from J; junction bases left unmatched: 9. Concerning this clonotype: Its target is unknown.

Study outcomes and limitations: From day 15 to 85, contracting clones were balanced between CD4 and CD8, whereas later expanders leaned toward CD4+. SARS-CoV-2 specificity of second-wave clones peaking day 37 was unconfirmed. CD4+ contracting clones lay mainly in CM and EM, CD8+ ones in EMRA.

TCRdb used MiXCR to reprocess the 5' RACE reads, holding one entry per CDR3 protein. The sample yields 250,000 or so distinct CDR3 sequences, 8.5% to 9.5% seen once. The rearrangement links TRBV7-2 to TRBJ2-5; 8 bases fit TRBD1. The receptor comes from a man aged 18 to 35 who had mild COVID-19 (a few samples of this study predate the infection). Cell type and time point are not known. The sequenced sample consisted of PBMCs or a T cell subset sorted from them (not recorded which). CDR3 DNA sequence: TGTGCCAGCAGCATGACAGGGGTGAGGGCAGAGACCCAGTACTTC. The encoded protein is CASSMTGVRAETQYF.